The TCR beta chain described here comes from a study of blood T cell repertoires in COVID-19. Study at large: Sites in the United States, Italy and Spain provided acute and convalescent COVID-19 samples. T cells, B-cell-depleted T cells, or PBMCs provided the cDNA or gDNA that served as material.

Germline CDR1 and CDR2: LNHDA and SQIVND (reference sequence). After removal of 7 bases from V and 1 base from J, the junction contained 12 bases not matched to a gene. This CDR3 spans 17 amino acids. In the original processing: Researchers report that nucleated cell counts were estimated from reference gene primer amplification. Some clones are missing from TCRdb's copy, which holds only in-frame ones; the method was immunoSEQ multiplex PCR. V and J calls and clone size come straight from that table; D and trimming were deduced from the DNA. The sample includes more than 95,000 clones, about 86% of them seen just once.

This receptor was obtained from a woman aged 55-70 years in a cohort sampled during active or convalescent COVID-19. The V call is TRBV19, the J call TRBJ2-3, with TRBD2 matching over 9 bases. Material: peripheral blood. The CDR3 loop is CASIGRGVAGGTDTQYF. The CDR3 coding sequence is TGTGCCAGTATAGGCCGTGGGGTAGCGGGGGGCACAGATACGCAGTATTTT.